This T cell receptor (beta chain) was identified in a study of blood T cell repertoires in COVID-19. Study-level background: The analysed material was cDNA or gDNA that came from T cells, B-cell-depleted T cells, or PBMCs.

Self-reported history from a screening survey and questionnaire set each donor's cohort. V was pared by 2 bases and J by 5 bases, with 10 bases between. The germline gives CDR1 LGHNT, CDR2 FRNRAP. The CDR3 is 14 residues long. Original analysis: The authors estimated nucleated cell counts from reference gene primer amplification. Sequencing was performed with immunoSEQ multiplex PCR; in TCRdb, only in-frame clones are kept and a portion is missing. V and J calls and clone size are as listed in that table; D and trimming were resolved from the DNA. This table has hundreds of thousands of clones, around 90% appearing once.

This receptor was taken from a woman under 30 with acute COVID-19. The rearrangement joins TRBV12-5 to TRBJ2-1, with D possibly TRBD1 on 6 matching bases. Sequenced input: PBMCs or T cells enriched from blood (not recorded which). The CDR3 reads CASGLTRDNNEQFF. The CDR3 DNA sequence: TGTGCTAGTGGTTTGACCCGGGACAACAATGAGCAGTTCTTC.